The 4 T cell receptor beta chains listed next were all sequenced from one sample in a study of T-cell reconstitution after alpha-beta-depleted transplantation in children. A TCRbeta library incorporating unique molecular identifiers was prepared. Each CDR3 protein is one row after TCRdb ran MiXCR on the PCR reads. The data contain about 110,000 distinct CDR3 sequences, 10% of them seen just once; the ten biggest clones take up 6.5% to 9.5%. This specimen consisted of PBMCs from the stem cell graft donor, obtained from the stem cell graft. All receptors derive from a human donor who donated a stem cell graft to a child with acute lymphoblastic leukemia.

In this sample, this clonotype turned up many times. The V and J genes are TRBV7-6 and TRBJ2-3; tentative D call: TRBD2 (6 bases). Trimming removed 1 base from V and 2 bases from J, with 10 bases in between. Looked up from germline, CDR1 is SGHVS and CDR2 is FNYEAQ. CDR3 size: 15 residues. The CDR3 region is CASSLGGVYTDTQYF. The DNA for the CDR3 is TGTGCCAGCAGCTTAGGCGGGGTGTACACAGATACGCAGTATTTT.

This clonotype was detected ten times or more. The CDR3 spells CATSDGQSYEQYF. CDR3 bases: TGTGCCACCAGTGATGGGCAGAGTTACGAGCAGTACTTC. This rearrangement joins TRBV24-1 to TRBJ2-7; D gene uncertain. Trimming cost V 3 bases and J 4 bases, with 9 bases left between them. The CDR3 contains 13 residues. Germline V gene sequence: CDR1 KGHDR, CDR2 SFDVKD.

This clonotype was detected ten times or more. The chain joins TRBV19 to TRBJ1-2, with D uncertain. The length of the CDR3 is 13 residues. Germline V gene lookup returns CDR1 LNHDA and CDR2 SQIVND (reference sequence). The V end lost 1 base, the J end lost 8 bases, and 11 bases lay between the germline ends. The CDR3 region is CASSIGTVGGYTF. The CDR3 DNA follows: TGTGCCAGTAGTATAGGCACCGTCGGGGGCTACACCTTC.

Comment on this clonotype: A single base separates this from a much larger clone, so it may be a read error. The conserved closing phenylalanine or tryptophan is absent in this CDR3, likely reflecting a read error. The chain recombines TRBV5-1 with TRBJ2-1; 9 bases match TRBD1. V lost 2 bases, J lost 6 bases, and 3 bases stayed unmatched. The CDR3 length is 14 residues. CDR1 is SGHRS, CDR2 YFSETQ, per germline. The CDR3 is CASSFPGQGNEQFL. Written as DNA, the CDR3 is TGCGCCAGCAGCTTTCCGGGACAGGGCAATGAGCAGTTCTTA.